The entry below gives a single TCR beta chain sequence along with its context. Its antigen is currently unknown. The data are from a study of PD-1 blockade in classical Hodgkin lymphoma. The study's findings and limits: The origin of the repertoire differences remains undefined, with disease activity or prior therapy as possible causes. It was reported that newly diagnosed patients had less baseline TCR diversity than healthy donors.

This CDR3 has 14 residues. The germline CDR1 and CDR2 sequences are SGHNT and YYREEE (reference sequence). Deletions cut 1 base from V and 4 bases from J, with 9 bases between. Regarding time point: newly diagnosed, previously untreated cHL patient sample. For comparison, PBMCs from newly diagnosed, untreated classical Hodgkin lymphoma were used. Profiled with immunoSEQ multiplex PCR; TCRdb holds only in-frame clones, not every one. The sample lists roughly 70,000 clones, about 94% occurring once. The sequenced material came from peripheral blood mononuclear cells (PBMCs). The J gene is TRBJ2-1, the V gene TRBV5-4; D remains unclear. This TCR was sampled from a human donor with classical Hodgkin lymphoma. The CDR3 DNA reads as TGTGCCAGCAGCTTGTCTGGGATTTACAATGAGCAGTTCTTC. Translation gives CASSLSGIYNEQFF.